Listed below are T cell receptor beta chains from one sample, sequenced in a study of OX40 agonist ivuxolimab in advanced cancers. Generated by immunoSEQ multiplex PCR, the TCRdb table keeps only in-frame clones and is missing some. Of 90,000 or so clones detected, roughly 89% appear once; the ten largest clones hold under 0.35%. The material sequenced was CD4+ or CD8+ T cells sorted from blood, taken in a trial of the OX40 agonist ivuxolimab. The source of these receptors is an adult with an advanced solid tumor such as melanoma, head and neck, liver or kidney cancer. Both conserved end residues are part of each CDR3. The D gene is left open where the match is weak. Expanded clones are given a class, and other clones once, few, many or no size at all.

size	V	J	length	D	CDR3	DNA
.	TRBV5-4	TRBJ1-3	14	.	CASSFGTPGNTIYF	TGTGCCAGCAGCTTCGGGACGCCTGGAAACACCATATATTTT
.	TRBV4-1	TRBJ2-7	15	.	CASSKDGGISYEQYF	TGCGCCAGCAGCAAGGATGGCGGCATTTCCTACGAGCAGTACTTC
.	TRBV6-5	TRBJ1-1	14	TRBD1	CASSRRTGNTEAFF	TGTGCCAGCAGTAGAAGGACAGGGAACACTGAAGCTTTCTTT
.	TRBV5-1	TRBJ2-2	13	.	CASSSKNTGELFF	TGCGCCAGCAGCTCCAAAAACACCGGGGAGCTGTTTTTT
.	TRBV27	TRBJ2-7	16	.	CASSLKEPSKSYEQYF	TGTGCCAGCAGTTTAAAGGAGCCCTCAAAGTCCTACGAGCAGTACTTC
.	TRBV5-1	TRBJ2-1	13	TRBD2	CASRGLAGPEQFF	TGCGCCAGTCGAGGACTAGCGGGGCCAGAGCAGTTCTTC
.	TRBV30	TRBJ1-5	13	.	CAWSRGVGQPQHF	TGTGCCTGGAGTAGGGGGGTGGGGCAGCCCCAGCATTTT
.	TRBV19	TRBJ2-3	13	TRBD1	CASRGGATDTQYF	TGTGCCAGTAGAGGGGGCGCCACAGATACGCAGTATTTT
.	TRBV7-2	TRBJ1-5	16	.	CASSLEGRAIDQPQHF	TGTGCCAGCAGCTTAGAAGGTCGGGCAATCGATCAGCCCCAGCATTTT
.	TRBV11-2	TRBJ2-7	14	TRBD2	CASSRTSGRYEQYF	TGTGCCAGCAGCAGGACTAGCGGGAGGTACGAGCAGTACTTC
.	TRBV10-3	TRBJ1-1	13	.	CAISDTGETEAFF	TGTGCCATCAGTGATACGGGGGAGACTGAAGCTTTCTTT
.	TRBV29-1	TRBJ1-1	13	.	CSVAGEENTEAFF	TGCAGCGTTGCAGGGGAGGAGAACACTGAAGCTTTCTTT
.	TRBV4-1	TRBJ1-5	17	TRBD1	CASSQPRGQGSNQPQHF	TGCGCCAGCAGCCAACCTAGGGGACAGGGAAGCAATCAGCCCCAGCATTTT
.	TRBV6-5	TRBJ2-1	14	.	CASSTAGTNNEQFF	TGTGCCAGCAGTACCGCCGGGACAAACAATGAGCAGTTCTTC
.	TRBV29-1	TRBJ1-1	13	.	CSVDQLGRTEAFF	TGCAGCGTTGACCAGCTGGGCAGGACTGAAGCTTTCTTT
.	TRBV9	TRBJ2-1	14	.	CASSVDNVDNEQFF	TGTGCCAGCAGCGTAGATAACGTAGACAATGAGCAGTTCTTC
.	TRBV11-3	TRBJ2-2	18	TRBD1	CASSLGDWGTANTGELFF	TGTGCCAGCAGCTTAGGTGACTGGGGGACAGCGAACACCGGGGAGCTGTTTTTT
.	TRBV6-5	TRBJ2-7	12	.	CASRQGEREQYF	TGTGCCAGCAGACAGGGAGAGAGGGAGCAGTACTTC
.	TRBV28	TRBJ2-7	12	.	CASSFRRYEQYF	TGTGCCAGCAGTTTTCGTCGCTACGAGCAGTACTTC
.	TRBV18	TRBJ2-7	14	.	CASSPAFGPYEQYF	TGTGCCAGCTCACCCGCTTTCGGTCCGTACGAGCAGTACTTC
.	TRBV27	TRBJ1-5	15	TRBD1	CASSPGTGVNQPQHF	TGTGCCAGCAGCCCGGGGACAGGCGTTAATCAGCCCCAGCATTTT
.	TRBV11-2	TRBJ1-1	12	TRBD1	CASSSDRAEAFF	TGTGCCAGCAGCTCCGACAGGGCTGAAGCTTTCTTT
.	TRBV6-5	TRBJ1-6	15	.	CASSFVPPPISPLHF	TGTGCCAGCAGTTTCGTCCCTCCCCCGATTTCACCCCTCCACTTT
few	TRBV12-5	TRBJ2-2	14	TRBD1	CASDRGRSTGELFF	TGTGCTAGTGACAGGGGGCGAAGCACCGGGGAGCTGTTTTTT
.	TRBV21-1	TRBJ1-1	17	.	CASSLSGGADRDTEAFF	TGTGCCAGCAGCCTCAGTGGGGGGGCTGATAGGGACACTGAAGCTTTCTTT
once	TRBV6-5	TRBJ1-5	16	.	CASSSSAGASNQPQHF	TGTGCCAGCAGTTCATCCGCCGGGGCAAGCAATCAGCCCCAGCATTTT
.	TRBV28	TRBJ2-7	15	TRBD1	CASSLGRQGAREQYF	TGTGCCAGCAGTTTGGGACGACAGGGGGCACGTGAGCAGTACTTC
.	TRBV6-6	TRBJ2-7	13	TRBD1	CASRPDRDYEQYF	TGTGCCAGCAGACCGGACAGGGACTACGAGCAGTACTTC
.	TRBV6-5	TRBJ1-1	13	TRBD1	CASSLPGGTEAFF	TGTGCCAGCAGTCTACCAGGGGGCACTGAAGCTTTCTTT
.	TRBV7-9	TRBJ2-7	13	TRBD1	CASSLEGAGEQYF	TGTGCCAGCAGCTTAGAGGGGGCTGGGGAGCAGTACTTC
.	TRBV11-3	TRBJ2-2	14	.	CASSLSTNTGELFF	TGTGCCAGCAGCTTAAGCACGAACACCGGGGAGCTGTTTTTT
.	TRBV15	TRBJ1-4	14	.	CATSRGGAGEKLFF	TGTGCCACCAGCAGAGGGGGCGCGGGTGAAAAACTGTTTTTT
.	TRBV19	TRBJ1-1	14	.	CASSITNDGGEAFF	TGTGCCAGTAGTATCACGAACGACGGTGGTGAAGCTTTCTTT
.	TRBV27	TRBJ2-7	16	.	CASSFRRGGSSYEQYF	TGTGCCAGCAGTTTTCGTCGCGGTGGCAGCTCCTACGAGCAGTACTTC
few	TRBV6-4	TRBJ2-7	9	.	CASIYEQYF	TGTGCCAGCATCTACGAGCAGTACTTC
.	TRBV30	TRBJ1-5	14	.	CAWSVGSSNQPQHF	TGTGCCTGGAGTGTGGGTTCGAGCAATCAGCCCCAGCATTTT
.	TRBV13	TRBJ2-3	16	.	CASSNTRNSRTDTQYF	TGTGCCAGCAGTAATACCCGGAATAGCCGCACAGATACGCAGTATTTT
.	TRBV10-1	TRBJ2-5	17	.	CASSESRQGKTVETQYF	TGCGCCAGCAGTGAGTCGCGGCAGGGGAAAACGGTAGAGACCCAGTACTTC
.	TRBV7-2	TRBJ2-2	16	TRBD2	CASSLSSGSMTGELFF	TGTGCCAGCAGCTTAAGTAGCGGGAGTATGACCGGGGAGCTGTTTTTT
.	TRBV19	TRBJ2-7	17	TRBD1	CASSIDARDSLSYEQYF	TGTGCCAGTAGTATAGACGCTCGGGACAGCTTATCCTACGAGCAGTACTTC
.	TRBV25-1	TRBJ1-2	12	.	CASSEGGGGYTF	TGTGCCAGCAGTGAAGGAGGTGGGGGCTACACCTTC
.	TRBV27	TRBJ1-5	13	.	CASSLAGSQPQHF	TGTGCCAGCAGTTTGGCGGGGAGTCAGCCCCAGCATTTT
.	TRBV6-6	TRBJ1-5	14	.	CASSYGAGNQPQHF	TGTGCCAGCAGTTACGGTGCAGGGAATCAGCCCCAGCATTTT
.	TRBV7-2	TRBJ2-5	14	.	CASSPKGGQETQYF	TGTGCCAGCAGCCCCAAGGGAGGCCAAGAGACCCAGTACTTC
few	TRBV2	TRBJ1-2	14	TRBD1	CASSQDRGLGGYTF	TGTGCCAGCAGTCAAGACAGGGGGCTCGGAGGCTACACCTTC
.	TRBV29-1	TRBJ2-7	14	TRBD1	CSVPGTGGFYEQYF	TGCAGCGTACCCGGGACAGGGGGCTTCTACGAGCAGTACTTC
.	TRBV15	TRBJ1-1	14	.	CATSRERQGTEAFF	TGTGCCACCAGCAGAGAGAGGCAGGGCACTGAAGCTTTCTTT